Listed here are 25 T cell receptor beta chains from one sample, sequenced in a study of spatial heterogeneity in lung cancer. TCRdb called the 5' RACE reads again in MiXCR, with one record for every CDR3 protein. The sample lists about 39,000 distinct CDR3 sequences, around 3.3% occurring once. Time point reported: sample taken at primary tumor resection. The sample here was normal lung tissue next to the tumor, taken at surgery. Source of these receptors: a male donor with early-stage non-small cell lung cancer.

This clonotype was detected many times. This chain links TRBV6-5 with TRBJ2-3; D remains ambiguous. The CDR3 consists of 12 residues. V lost 8 bases, J lost 5 bases, and 11 bases lay in between. CDR1 MNHEY and CDR2 SVGAGI come from the germline V gene. The CDR3 DNA reads as TGTGCCAGCCGATCCTCCGGAGATACGCAGTATTTT. Protein sequence: CASRSSGDTQYF.

Many counts were recorded for this clonotype. This rearrangement joins TRBV20-1 to TRBJ2-5, with TRBD2 identical over 10 bases. The CDR3 length is 11 residues. Germline assignment: CDR1 DFQATT and CDR2 SNEGSKA (reference sequence). DNA of the CDR3: TGCAGCGTAGCGGGAGGAGAGACCCAGTACTTC. As protein: CSVAGGETQYF.

This clonotype was counted ten times or more. This chain connects TRBV3-1 to TRBJ1-1, with D unclear. CDR1 is LGHDT, CDR2 YNNKEL, per germline (reference sequence). CDR3 length: 11 amino acids. Trimming took 8 bases from V and 1 from J, leaving 5 bases between them. The CDR3 region has the DNA TGTGCCAGCCATGGGAACACTGAAGCTTTCTTT. Protein sequence: CASHGNTEAFF.

This clonotype was recorded at least ten times. This chain uses TRBV29-1 with TRBJ2-7, with 10 bases matching TRBD1. The CDR3 runs to 13 residues. Trimming at V came to 5 bases and at J to 4 bases, leaving 5 bases not matched to a gene. CDR1 and CDR2 (germline): SQVTM, ANQGSEA. CDR3: CSVTTGGAYEQYF. CDR3 coding DNA: TGCAGCGTTACGACAGGGGGCGCGTACGAGCAGTACTTC.

This clonotype has at least ten counts. The chain is built from TRBV18 and TRBJ2-1; D might be TRBD1 (6 bases). Germline assignment: CDR1 KGHSH and CDR2 LQKENI. Deletions cut 3 bases from V and 2 bases from J, with 14 bases between. CDR3 length: 16 residues. The CDR3 spells CASSPGAGATYNEQFF. CDR3 nucleotide sequence: TGTGCCAGCTCACCCGGCGCAGGGGCTACCTACAATGAGCAGTTCTTC.

The chain is built from TRBV2 and TRBJ2-5; unclear D gene. Germline CDR1 reads SNHLY; CDR2 reads FYNNEI. The V end was cut by 7 bases, the J end by 3 bases, with 12 bases between. The CDR3 is 13 residues long. The chain's CDR3 is CASTETAKETQYF. The CDR3 coding sequence is TGTGCCAGCACCGAGACGGCGAAAGAGACCCAGTACTTC.

There are many counts of this clonotype. The chain combines TRBV7-2 with TRBJ1-5, with D unresolved. Germline CDR1 reads SGHTA; CDR2 reads FQGNSA. Deletions cut 5 bases from V and 5 bases from J, with 10 bases between. CDR3 length: 13 amino acids. Written as DNA, the CDR3 is TGTGCCAGCAGCCTTGCCCGAGATCAGCCCCAGCATTTT. Amino acid sequence: CASSLARDQPQHF. Full variable domain (outside the CDR3, taken from reference TRBV7-2 and TRBJ1-5): GAGVSQSPSNKVTEKGKDVELRCDPISGHTALYWYRQSLGQGLEFLIYFQGNSAPDKSGLPSDRFSAERTGGSVSTLTIQRTQQEDSAVYLCASSLARDQPQHFGDGTRLSIL.

In its sample, this clonotype was seen many times. The chain carries TRBV7-6 and TRBJ2-2; D remains ambiguous. CDR1 is SGHVS and CDR2 is FNYEAQ in the germline V gene. This CDR3 region has 12 residues. The V end was cut by 4 bases, the J end by 8 bases, with 8 bases between. CDR3 DNA: TGTGCCAGCAGCTCTCCGAAGGGGGAGCTGTTTTTT. This codes for CASSSPKGELFF. The full variable domain, its missing parts supplied by reference TRBV7-6 and TRBJ2-2, is GAGVSQSPRYKVTKRGQDVALRCDPISGHVSLYWYRQALGQGPEFLTYFNYEAQQDKSGLPNDRFSAERPEGSISTLTIQRTEQRDSAMYRCASSSPKGELFFGEGSRLTVL.

V and J are TRBV5-6 and TRBJ1-2; 8 bases agree with TRBD1. In germline, CDR1 is SGHDT, CDR2 YYEEEE. The CDR3 sequence is 15 residues long. The J segment lost 7 bases and the V segment lost 4 bases, leaving 12 bases of the junction unmatched. In nucleotides, the CDR3 is TGTGCCAGCAGCCTGATTGGGACAGGCGCTTCTGGCTACACCTTC. Translation gives CASSLIGTGASGYTF.

This clonotype was seen many times. This rearrangement joins TRBV5-1 to TRBJ2-5; D not certain. The CDR3 runs to 14 residues. V lost 5 bases and J lost 0, with 11 bases in between. The germline gives CDR1 SGHRS, CDR2 YFSETQ. The DNA of the CDR3 is TGCGCCAGCAGTACCGGCCGAGACCAAGAGACCCAGTACTTC. This encodes CASSTGRDQETQYF.

The chain combines TRBV27 with TRBJ2-7; tentative D call: TRBD2 (5 bases). V lost 5 bases and J 2 bases, leaving 13 bases between the germline ends. Germline loops: CDR1 MNHEY, CDR2 SMNVEV (reference sequence). This CDR3 contains 14 residues. The CDR3 loop is CASSPGGGAYEQYF. DNA for the CDR3: TGTGCCAGCAGTCCCGGAGGTGGTGCCTACGAGCAGTACTTC.

This clonotype was detected ten times or more. This chain joins TRBV30 and TRBJ2-1; 10 bases are a match to TRBD1. The CDR3 consists of 14 residues. CDR1 is GTSNPN, CDR2 SVGIG, per germline (reference sequence). V trimming: 3 bases; J trimming: 4 bases; junction bases outside the gene matches: 3. CDR3 DNA: TGTGCCTGGAGCTGGGACAGGGGTTACAATGAGCAGTTCTTC. It encodes CAWSWDRGYNEQFF.

This clonotype was recorded many times. The rearrangement joins TRBV4-1 to TRBJ2-1; D call uncertain. The CDR3 is made up of 16 amino acids. In germline, CDR1 is MGHRA, CDR2 YSYEKL. V dropped 1 base and J dropped 4 bases, with 14 bases sitting between them. The CDR3 coding sequence is TGCGCCAGCAGCCAAGCCCCGGGTCCAGCTTACAATGAGCAGTTCTTC. It yields the protein CASSQAPGPAYNEQFF.

This clonotype is medium-sized within its sample. The V gene is TRBV6-5, the J gene TRBJ1-2; perhaps TRBD1 as D (6 bases). Germline assignment: CDR1 MNHEY and CDR2 SVGAGI. This CDR3 comprises 14 residues. Trimming removed 0 bases at V and 2 bases at J, with 7 bases between. The CDR3 DNA follows: TGTGCCAGCAGTTACTCTGACAGGAACTATGGCTACACCTTC. It codes for CASSYSDRNYGYTF.

This clonotype was counted many times. V and J are TRBV7-3 and TRBJ1-6, with D unresolved. The germline V gene has CDR1 SGHTA and CDR2 FQGTGA. The CDR3 is 13 amino acids. Trimming took 0 bases from V and 8 from J, leaving 5 bases between them. In DNA form, the CDR3 reads TGTGCCAGCAGCTTAACAACCGATTCACCCCTCCACTTT. Encoded protein: CASSLTTDSPLHF.

This clonotype appeared many times. The V and J genes are TRBV5-6 and TRBJ2-3, with no clear D. Germline V gene lookup returns CDR1 SGHDT and CDR2 YYEEEE. The CDR3 has 15 amino acids. Trimming cost V 4 bases and J 1 base, with 13 bases left between them. The CDR3 DNA is TGTGCCAGCAGCCGACTCCCTAGGGGCACAGATACGCAGTATTTT. This gives the protein CASSRLPRGTDTQYF.

This clonotype was recorded many times. The V gene is TRBV6-1, the J gene TRBJ2-3; 8 nucleotides line up with TRBD1. This CDR3 is 14 amino acids long. Unmatched junction bases numbered 3, after V lost 7 bases and J lost 0 bases. Germline V gives CDR1 MNHNS, CDR2 SASEGT. The CDR3, as DNA: TGTGCCAGCACCGGACAGGGAAGCACAGATACGCAGTATTTT. It translates to CASTGQGSTDTQYF.

This clonotype was seen at least ten times. The chain links TRBV4-1 to TRBJ2-1; 7 bases agree with TRBD2. Germline V lookup: CDR1 MGHRA, CDR2 YSYEKL. J gave up 1 base and V 8 bases, and 8 bases lay outside the gene matches. CDR3 length equals 15 residues. CDR3 in amino acids: CASGRGLGSYNEQFF. CDR3 coding DNA: TGCGCCAGCGGGAGGGGACTTGGGTCCTACAATGAGCAGTTCTTC.

This clonotype has at least ten counts. This chain uses TRBV5-4 with TRBJ2-2; D is unclear. V was pared by 0 bases and J by 4 bases, with 7 bases between. This CDR3 is 14 amino acids long. Germline CDR1 reads SGHNT; CDR2 reads YYREEE (reference sequence). The CDR3 here is CASSLELATGELFF. CDR3 sequence (DNA): TGTGCCAGCAGCTTGGAATTAGCCACCGGGGAGCTGTTTTTT.

This clonotype was found many times. The rearrangement joins TRBV4-1 to TRBJ2-7, with D perhaps matching TRBD1 or TRBD2 (5 bases each). The CDR3 is made up of 13 amino acids. Germline V gene lookup returns CDR1 MGHRA and CDR2 YSYEKL. Trimming pared 1 base from V and 5 bases from J, leaving 9 bases between. The CDR3 DNA reads TGCGCCAGCAGCCAAGCGGGGCCGAACGAGCAGTACTTC. Amino acids: CASSQAGPNEQYF.

This clonotype came up a few times. The CDR3 DNA reads as TGTGCCAGCAGCCCTCAGACCTGGGGGAAGACCCAGTACTTC. Translating gives CASSPQTWGKTQYF. The rearrangement joins TRBV3-1 to TRBJ2-5; the D gene could be TRBD1 or TRBD2 (5 bases each). V lost 4 bases and J lost 6, with 15 bases in between. The CDR3 is 14 residues long. Germline CDR1 reads LGHDT; CDR2 reads YNNKEL (reference sequence).

This clonotype was detected many times. This rearrangement joins TRBV5-8 to TRBJ2-7; D unresolved. The CDR3 is made up of 12 amino acids. The germline V and J ends were trimmed by 4 bases and 2 bases, with 7 bases remaining between them. CDR1 is SGHTS, CDR2 YDEGEE, per germline. CDR3 protein: CASSPPPYEQYF. CDR3 DNA sequence: TGTGCCAGCAGCCCTCCCCCCTACGAGCAGTACTTC. Drawing the rest from reference TRBV5-8 and TRBJ2-7, the complete variable domain is EAGVTQSPTHLIKTRGQQATLRCSPISGHTSVYWYQQALGLGLQFLLWYDEGEERNRGNFPPRFSGRQFPNYSSELNVNALELEDSALYLCASSPPPYEQYFGPGTRLTVT.

The table lists this clonotype with a few counts. The chain combines TRBV5-1 with TRBJ2-3; no definite D call. Germline values: CDR1 SGHRS, CDR2 YFSETQ. The CDR3 is 13 residues long. Trimming shortened V by 3 bases and J by 2 bases, and 7 bases separated the two germline ends. CDR3 protein: CASSSQVTDTQYF. CDR3 in DNA: TGCGCCAGCAGCTCCCAGGTCACAGATACGCAGTATTTT.

This clonotype has at least ten counts. The rearrangement uses TRBV13 and TRBJ2-7; D remains unclear. Between the trimmed V and J ends, which lost 2 bases and 1 base, there was a span of 12 bases. CDR3 size: 15 residues. CDR1 is PRHDT and CDR2 is FYEKMQ in the germline V gene (reference sequence). The DNA of the CDR3 is TGTGCCAGCAGCTTACGGGCCCAGGCATCCTACGAGCAGTACTTC. This translates into CASSLRAQASYEQYF.

The sample holds a few counts of this clonotype. This chain connects TRBV5-1 to TRBJ2-5; TRBD1 might be the D (6 bases). The CDR3 contains 16 residues. Trimming left V 4 bases short and J 2 bases short, with 18 bases between. The germline V gene has CDR1 SGHRS and CDR2 YFSETQ. DNA of the CDR3: TGCGCCAGCAGCGTCGGCAATACAGGGTCTCAAGAGACCCAGTACTTC. Its protein is CASSVGNTGSQETQYF.